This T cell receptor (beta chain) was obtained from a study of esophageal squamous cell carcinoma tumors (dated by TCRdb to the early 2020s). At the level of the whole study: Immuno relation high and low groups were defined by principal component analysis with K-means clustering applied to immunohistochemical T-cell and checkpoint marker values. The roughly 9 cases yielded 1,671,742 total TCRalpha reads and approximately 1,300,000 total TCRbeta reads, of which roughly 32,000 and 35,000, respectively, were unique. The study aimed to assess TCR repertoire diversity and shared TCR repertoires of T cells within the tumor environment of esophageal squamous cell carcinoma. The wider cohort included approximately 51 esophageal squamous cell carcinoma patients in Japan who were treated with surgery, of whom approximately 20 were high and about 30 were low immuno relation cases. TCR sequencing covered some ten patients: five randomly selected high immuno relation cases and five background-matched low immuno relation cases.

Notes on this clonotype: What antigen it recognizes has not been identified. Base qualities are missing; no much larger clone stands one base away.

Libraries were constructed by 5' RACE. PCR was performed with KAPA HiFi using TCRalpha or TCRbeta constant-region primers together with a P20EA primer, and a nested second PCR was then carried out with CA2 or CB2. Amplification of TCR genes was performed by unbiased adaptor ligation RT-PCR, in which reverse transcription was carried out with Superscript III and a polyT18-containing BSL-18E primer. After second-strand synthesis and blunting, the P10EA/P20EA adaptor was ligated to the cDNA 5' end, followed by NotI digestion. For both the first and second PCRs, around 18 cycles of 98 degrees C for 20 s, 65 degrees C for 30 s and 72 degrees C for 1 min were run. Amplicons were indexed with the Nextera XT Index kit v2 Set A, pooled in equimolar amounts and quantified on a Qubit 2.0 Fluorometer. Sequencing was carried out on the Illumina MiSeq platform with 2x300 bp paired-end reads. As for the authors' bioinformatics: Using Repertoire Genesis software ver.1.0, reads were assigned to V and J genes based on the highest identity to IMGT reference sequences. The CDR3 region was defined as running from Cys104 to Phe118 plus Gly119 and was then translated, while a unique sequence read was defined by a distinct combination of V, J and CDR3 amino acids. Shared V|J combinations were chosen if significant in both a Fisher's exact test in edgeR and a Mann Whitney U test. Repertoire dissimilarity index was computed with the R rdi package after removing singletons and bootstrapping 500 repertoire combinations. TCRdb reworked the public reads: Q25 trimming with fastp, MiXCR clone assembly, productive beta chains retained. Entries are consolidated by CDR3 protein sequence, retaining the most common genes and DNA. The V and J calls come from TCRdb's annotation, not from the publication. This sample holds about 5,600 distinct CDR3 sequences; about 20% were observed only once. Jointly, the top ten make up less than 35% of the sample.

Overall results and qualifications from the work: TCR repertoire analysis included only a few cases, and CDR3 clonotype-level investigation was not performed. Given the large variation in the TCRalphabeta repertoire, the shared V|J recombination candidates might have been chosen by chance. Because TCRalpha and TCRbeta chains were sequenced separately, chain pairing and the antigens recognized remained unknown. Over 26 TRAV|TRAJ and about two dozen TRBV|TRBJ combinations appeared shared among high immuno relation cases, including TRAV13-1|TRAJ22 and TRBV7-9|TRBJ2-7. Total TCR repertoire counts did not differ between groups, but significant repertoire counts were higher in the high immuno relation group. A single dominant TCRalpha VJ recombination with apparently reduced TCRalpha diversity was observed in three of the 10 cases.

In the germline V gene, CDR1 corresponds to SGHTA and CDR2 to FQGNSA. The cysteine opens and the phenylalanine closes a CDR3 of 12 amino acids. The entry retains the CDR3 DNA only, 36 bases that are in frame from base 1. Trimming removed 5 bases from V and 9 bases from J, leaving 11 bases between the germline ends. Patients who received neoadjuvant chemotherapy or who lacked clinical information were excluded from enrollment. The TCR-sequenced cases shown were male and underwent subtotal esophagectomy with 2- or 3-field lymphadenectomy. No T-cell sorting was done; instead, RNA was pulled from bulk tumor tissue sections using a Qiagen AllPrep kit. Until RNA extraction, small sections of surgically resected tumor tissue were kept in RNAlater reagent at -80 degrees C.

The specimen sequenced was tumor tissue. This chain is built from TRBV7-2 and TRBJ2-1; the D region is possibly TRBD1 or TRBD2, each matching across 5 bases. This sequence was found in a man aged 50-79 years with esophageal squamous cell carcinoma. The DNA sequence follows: TGTGCCAGCAGCAGCACTGGGGGTGAGCAGTTCTTC. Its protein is CASSSTGGEQFF.